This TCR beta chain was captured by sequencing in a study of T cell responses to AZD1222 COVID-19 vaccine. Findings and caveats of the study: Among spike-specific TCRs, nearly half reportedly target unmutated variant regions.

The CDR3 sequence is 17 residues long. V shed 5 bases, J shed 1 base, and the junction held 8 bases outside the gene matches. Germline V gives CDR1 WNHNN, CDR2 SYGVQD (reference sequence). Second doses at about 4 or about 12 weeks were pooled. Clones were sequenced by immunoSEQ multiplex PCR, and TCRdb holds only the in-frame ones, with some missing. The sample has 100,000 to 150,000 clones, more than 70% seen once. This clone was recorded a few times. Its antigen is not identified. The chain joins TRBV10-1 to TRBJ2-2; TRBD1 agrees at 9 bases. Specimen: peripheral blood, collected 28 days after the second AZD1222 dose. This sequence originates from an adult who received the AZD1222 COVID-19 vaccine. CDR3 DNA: TGCGCCAGCAGTCGGTGTGGGGGACAGGGGAACACCGGGGAGCTGTTTTTT. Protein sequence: CASSRCGGQGNTGELFF.